The clone carrying this T cell receptor beta chain was seen ten or more times. A library prepared for alpha chains yielded this beta chain as an off-target read; its size is of little meaning. The germline CDR1 and CDR2 sequences are ENHRY and SYGVKD. The V end lost 2 bases, the J end lost 5 bases, and 7 bases lay between the germline ends. The CDR3 spans 14 residues. Indicated time point: sample taken at primary tumor resection. Unsorted tumor, nontumor lung tissue or cryopreserved PBMC supplied the whole RNA. These data originate in a study of spatial heterogeneity in lung cancer. Study-level background: Consistently, beta-chain sequences turned up in larger numbers than alpha-chain sequences did.

A unique molecular identifier was attached to every TCR cDNA molecule. TCRdb reanalysed the 5' RACE reads using MiXCR and keeps one entry per CDR3 protein. The sample holds more than 9,000 distinct CDR3 sequences, about 6.2% seen once. The J gene is TRBJ1-6, the V gene TRBV10-3; no clear D. This receptor was obtained from a male donor with early-stage non-small cell lung cancer. This specimen consisted of normal lung tissue next to the tumor, obtained at surgery. The CDR3 nucleotides read TGTGCCATCAGTGAGCCGGTCAATAATTCACCCCTCCACTTT. This sequence encodes CAISEPVNNSPLHF.